This TCR beta chain was captured by sequencing in a study of neurological immune-mediated disorders. TCRdb redid the calling of the 5' RACE reads with MiXCR, one entry per CDR3 protein. The sample shows fewer than 50,000 distinct CDR3 sequences, 2.5% of them seen only once. The study's findings and limits: When repertoires were grouped phylogenetically, those of 18 of 34 multiple sclerosis patients fell into one related-CDR3 cluster, a possible signature. TCR clonal expansion peaked in HTLV-1-associated myelopathy patients and was lowest in multiple sclerosis patients.

The germline V gene has CDR1 SGHTA and CDR2 FQGTGA. The CDR3 is 15 residues long. Losses at the gene ends were 0 bases for V and 1 base for J; bases not matched to a gene: 1. This clonotype appeared many times. The antigen is unknown. The origin of this receptor is a man aged 25 to 40 with multiple sclerosis. V is TRBV7-3 and J is TRBJ1-1, with 8 bases matching TRBD1. The sample comprised PBMCs. The CDR3 DNA is TGTGCCAGCAGCTTAACAGGGACAGGGAACACTGAAGCTTTCTTT. Amino acid sequence: CASSLTGTGNTEAFF.